These 9 T cell receptor beta chains originate from one sample sequenced in a study of blood T cell repertoires in COVID-19 (dated by TCRdb to about 2020). Libraries were built with the immunoSEQ multiplex PCR assay. Imported from immuneACCESS, the table was reduced by TCRdb to in-frame sequences with V and J called. These copies leave out some clones; in studies compared against another copy, an unresolved V gene accounts for under half, and the cause of the remainder is not known. Recorded for this sample are 270,000 or so clones; approximately 90% of them occurred a single time. Of the sample, about 4% is held by the ten largest clones. The sample was PBMCs or T cells enriched from blood (not recorded which). The receptors here all came from a young woman with acute COVID-19.

The rearrangement links TRBV6-5 to TRBJ2-7; possible D gene TRBD1, 5 bases. CDR1 MNHEY and CDR2 SVGAGI come from the germline V gene. This CDR3 comprises 12 residues. V lost 6 bases to trimming and J lost 4 bases, with 10 bases between them. The CDR3, as DNA: TGTGCCAGCAGAAGAGACAGTTACGAGCAGTACTTC. Amino acid sequence: CASRRDSYEQYF.

This chain links TRBV27 with TRBJ1-1; the D gene is possibly TRBD1 (6 bases). Germline V gives CDR1 MNHEY, CDR2 SMNVEV (reference sequence). The ends were cut back, 5 bases at V and 5 bases at J, with 18 bases in the middle. The CDR3 runs to 15 residues. Here the CDR3 DNA reads TGTGCCAGCAGTGCAGACTCACAGGGTAGGACTGAAGCTTTCTTT. The encoded protein is CASSADSQGRTEAFF.

This chain links TRBV2 with TRBJ2-7; 8 nucleotides align to TRBD1. The CDR3 length is 12 residues. Germline V gives CDR1 SNHLY, CDR2 FYNNEI. The V gene end was trimmed by 7 bases and the J gene end by 2 bases; junction bases not matched to a gene: 1. In nucleotides, the CDR3 is TGTGCCAGCATGACAGGGGCCTACGAGCAGTACTTC. It yields the protein CASMTGAYEQYF.

The gene calls are TRBV5-1 and TRBJ2-1; 9 positions agree with TRBD2. The CDR3 contains 14 residues. V was clipped by 7 bases and J by 3 bases; unmatched bases: 5. CDR1 is SGHRS and CDR2 is YFSETQ in the germline V gene. The CDR3: CASFLAGNYNEQFF. Here the CDR3 DNA reads TGCGCCAGCTTCCTAGCGGGAAACTACAATGAGCAGTTCTTC.

There are many counts of this clone. The V call is TRBV3-1 (or the pseudogene TRBV3-2), the J call TRBJ2-7; D possibly corresponds to TRBD2 (7 bases). Germline lookup yields CDR1 LGHDT and CDR2 YNNKEL (reference sequence). The CDR3 length is 12 residues. The germline V and J ends were trimmed by 3 bases and 7 bases, with 10 bases remaining between them. As DNA, the CDR3 is TGTGCCAGCAGCCATGGGAGGGGGGAGCAGTACTTC. Its protein is CASSHGRGEQYF.

The rearrangement uses TRBV18 and TRBJ2-4; weak D call: TRBD2 (5 bases). The CDR3 is 15 residues long. Trimming took 0 bases from V and 6 from J, leaving 12 bases between them. Germline V CDR1 and CDR2: KGHSH, LQKENI. The CDR3 sequence is CASSPPEGNLNIQYF. In DNA form, the CDR3 reads TGTGCCAGCTCACCACCCGAGGGAAATCTAAACATTCAGTACTTC.

CDR3 region: CASSYSYQNTGELFF. The CDR3 DNA reads as TGTGCCAGCAGTTATAGCTACCAGAACACCGGGGAGCTGTTTTTT. The chain carries TRBV6-5 and TRBJ2-2; D gene ambiguous. CDR1 is MNHEY and CDR2 is SVGAGI in the germline V gene. The germline V and J ends were trimmed by 3 bases and 1 base, with 9 bases remaining between them. The CDR3 contains 15 residues.

For this clone: This specimen includes other DNA sequences encoding the same CDR3. The V call is TRBV4-3, the J call TRBJ1-4, with a possible D match to TRBD1 (6 bases). The germline V gene has CDR1 LGHNA and CDR2 YSLEER. CDR3 length: 17 amino acids. Trimming took 0 bases from V and 7 from J, leaving 18 bases between them. CDR3 bases: TGCGCCAGCAGCCAAGATCCACGTACCACAGGGAGTGAAAAACTGTTTTTT. As protein: CASSQDPRTTGSEKLFF.

CDR3 sequence (DNA): TGTGCCAGCACCCCGAGGTGGCAGGGGGCAGTGAGCTCCTACGAGCAGTACTTC. Its translation is CASTPRWQGAVSSYEQYF. The chain recombines TRBV7-2 with TRBJ2-7; 8 bases align to TRBD1. Unmatched junction bases numbered 17, after V lost 7 bases and J lost 0 bases. The CDR3 has 18 amino acids. Germline-derived CDR1 and CDR2 are SGHTA and FQGNSA.